This T cell receptor (beta chain) stems from a study of control samples from healthy donors and cancer patients. This clone appeared once. The assay was immunoSEQ multiplex PCR, and TCRdb's table has in-frame clones only and misses some. In the table there are 170,000 or so clones, around 92% of which are singletons. Sample: blood. This clonotype was obtained from a woman between 40 and 50 years old in good health.

CDR3 sequence: CASSVGLHSSYEQYF. The CDR3 nucleotides are TGTGCCAGCTCAGTCGGTTTACATAGCTCCTACGAGCAGTACTTC. J is TRBJ2-7 and V is TRBV27; D is undetermined. The V and J ends lost 8 bases and 0 bases respectively, with 17 bases between them. Germline V gene sequence: CDR1 MNHEY, CDR2 SMNVEV (reference sequence). The CDR3 totals 15 residues.